Below are 29 T cell receptor beta chains sequenced from a single sample in a study of T cells after yellow fever vaccination. A single record per CDR3 protein comes from TCRdb applying MiXCR to the 5' RACE reads. Among about 320,000 distinct CDR3 sequences listed, around 13% were seen once. The specimen comprised CD4+ T cells sorted from PBMCs, sampled 15 days after the yellow fever booster vaccination. Source of these receptors: a man younger than 35 who received the YFV17D yellow fever vaccine.

This sequence joins TRBV4-1 and TRBJ2-5, with 10 bases aligning to TRBD2. V dropped 3 bases and J dropped 6; count of bases not matched to a gene: 7. Germline V gene sequence: CDR1 MGHRA, CDR2 YSYEKL. The length of the CDR3 is 15 residues. CDR3 sequence reads: CASSQGASGGKTQYF. The CDR3 DNA reads as TGCGCCAGCAGCCAGGGTGCTAGCGGGGGAAAGACCCAGTACTTC.

This clonotype was found many times. The chain combines TRBV7-2 with TRBJ2-3; no firm D call. There are 15 residues in the CDR3. Germline assignment: CDR1 SGHTA and CDR2 FQGNSA. The ends were cut back, 1 base at V and 1 base at J, with 9 bases in the middle. DNA for the CDR3: TGTGCCAGCAGCTTAGTCGGACCCGGCACAGATACGCAGTATTTT. This translates into CASSLVGPGTDTQYF.

This clonotype appeared a few times. J is TRBJ2-4 and V is TRBV28; D unresolved. The CDR3 consists of 16 residues. Germline-derived CDR1 and CDR2 are MDHEN and SYDVKM. Trimming took 5 bases from V and 3 from J, leaving 17 bases between them. CDR3 nucleotides: TGTGCCAGCAGTCCTAGGGATGGCGCCGTCAAAAACATTCAGTACTTC. It is translated as CASSPRDGAVKNIQYF.

V usage is TRBV6-6 and J usage is TRBJ2-7; no clear D gene. The CDR3 length is 11 residues. Trimming pared 3 bases from V and 2 bases from J, leaving 2 bases between. Germline assignment: CDR1 MNHNY and CDR2 SVGAGI (reference sequence). CDR3 in DNA: TGTGCCAGCAGTTATACCTACGAGCAGTACTTC. Translated: CASSYTYEQYF.

This sequence joins TRBV3-1 and TRBJ1-1, with 9 bases aligning to TRBD1. The CDR3 has 15 amino acids. Per the germline V gene, CDR1 is LGHDT and CDR2 is YNNKEL (reference sequence). J was trimmed by 4 bases and V by 4 bases; bases with no gene match: 7. The CDR3 sequence: CASSPRTGVGTEAFF. In DNA, the CDR3 is TGTGCCAGCAGCCCCCGGACAGGGGTCGGCACTGAAGCTTTCTTT.

The chain links TRBV6-6 to TRBJ1-1; tentative D call: TRBD1 (5 bases). V was cut by 0 bases and J by 6 bases, with 8 bases left in between. The length of the CDR3 is 13 residues. Germline CDR1 reads MNHNY; CDR2 reads SVGAGI (reference sequence). This CDR3 reads CASSYSGGAEAFF. The DNA for the CDR3 is TGTGCCAGCAGTTACTCAGGAGGGGCTGAAGCTTTCTTT.

This clonotype was seen only a few times. This rearrangement joins TRBV5-1 to TRBJ1-4; D is perhaps TRBD1 (6 bases). The CDR3 loop spans 14 amino acids. V was trimmed by 9 bases and J by 0 bases, leaving 12 bases between them. Germline V lookup: CDR1 SGHRS, CDR2 YFSETQ. The CDR3 DNA reads TGCGCCACCGCCGAGGGGGCAACTAATGAAAAACTGTTTTTT. Translated, it gives CATAEGATNEKLFF.

This clonotype was found a few times. The chain carries TRBV4-3 and TRBJ1-2; possibly TRBD1 for D (5 bases). Germline V lookup: CDR1 LGHNA, CDR2 YSLEER. Trimming left V 3 bases short and J 1 base short, with 15 bases between. This CDR3 is built from 16 residues. The CDR3, as DNA: TGCGCCAGCAGCCATGACACAGGTTGGGTTAACTATGGCTACACCTTC. This translates into CASSHDTGWVNYGYTF.

About this clonotype itself: One end of the junction fails to match germline, which may point to a read error. The chain recombines TRBV7-7 with TRBJ2-1, with TRBD2 matching over 14 bases. The CDR3 runs to 15 residues. Germline CDR1 reads SSHAT; CDR2 reads FNYEAQ (reference sequence). CDR3 sequence (DNA): TGTGCTAGCAGCCCTAACGGACTAGCGGGGGGTGAGCAGTTCTTC. It translates to CASSPNGLAGGEQFF.

This CDR3 reads CASSPLGGPIITGELFF. The CDR3 DNA is TGCGCCAGCAGCCCTTTAGGAGGGCCGATCATCACCGGGGAGCTGTTTTTT. The chain couples TRBV5-1 to TRBJ2-2; tentative D call: TRBD2 (6 bases). Between the trimmed V and J ends, which lost 4 bases and 4 bases, there was a span of 20 bases. CDR1 is SGHRS, CDR2 YFSETQ, per germline. This CDR3 contains 17 residues. The variable domain in full, completed from reference TRBV5-1 and TRBJ2-2, reads KAGVTQTPRYLIKTRGQQVTLSCSPISGHRSVSWYQQTPGQGLQFLFEYFSETQRNKGNFPGRFSGRQFSNSRSEMNVSTLELGDSALYLCASSPLGGPIITGELFFGEGSRLTVL.

This clonotype showed up many times. The V call is TRBV5-1, the J call TRBJ2-5; D remains ambiguous. The CDR3 is made up of 15 amino acids. Trimming removed 0 bases at V and 5 bases at J, with 14 bases between. CDR1 SGHRS and CDR2 YFSETQ come from the germline V gene. CDR3 in amino acids: CASSLVATPGETQYF. In DNA, the CDR3 is TGCGCCAGCAGCTTGGTGGCCACTCCTGGGGAGACCCAGTACTTC.

The chain carries TRBV20-1 and TRBJ2-3; 7 bases line up with TRBD2. J gave up 2 bases and V 3 bases, and 5 bases lay outside the gene matches. The germline CDR1 and CDR2 sequences are DFQATT and SNEGSKA (reference sequence). The CDR3 contains 14 residues. For the CDR3, the DNA is TGCAGTGCTAGTGCGGGGGTAGACACAGATACGCAGTATTTT. As protein: CSASAGVDTDTQYF.

The chain is built from TRBV12-3 or TRBV12-4 and TRBJ1-2; TRBD1 is a possible D gene (5 bases). CDR3 length: 12 amino acids. V was shortened by 4 bases and J by 7 bases, with 10 bases between the two germline ends. Here the CDR3 reads CASSSGWSGYTF. CDR3 coding DNA: TGTGCCAGCAGTTCAGGGTGGAGTGGCTACACCTTC.

This clonotype was seen at least ten times. The genes are TRBV4-1 and TRBJ1-2; TRBD1 is a possible D gene (5 bases). Trimming left V 2 bases short and J 4 bases short, with 8 bases between. The CDR3 is made up of 13 amino acids. Germline-derived CDR1 and CDR2 are MGHRA and YSYEKL. The CDR3 is CASSQTGSYGYTF. The CDR3 DNA is TGCGCCAGCAGCCAAACAGGCAGCTATGGCTACACCTTC.

This clonotype was seen a handful of times. The chain employs TRBV6-4 and TRBJ2-4; D is perhaps TRBD2 (6 bases). CDR1 is MRHNA and CDR2 is SNTAGT in the germline V gene. Trimming stripped 4 bases from V and 2 bases from J, with 15 bases between. The CDR3 has 16 amino acids. Here the CDR3 DNA reads TGTGCCAGCAGTGGGCCCGGCGGGATACCCAAAAACATTCAGTACTTC. This sequence encodes CASSGPGGIPKNIQYF.

This clonotype was detected ten times or more. J is TRBJ1-1 and V is TRBV6-5; 9 bases are a match to TRBD1. V dropped 4 bases and J dropped 4; count of bases not matched to a gene: 7. CDR1 MNHEY and CDR2 SVGAGI come from the germline V gene. This CDR3 region has 15 residues. The CDR3 spells CASSSRVTGGTEAFF. The DNA of the CDR3 is TGTGCCAGCAGTTCCCGGGTGACAGGGGGCACTGAAGCTTTCTTT.

This clonotype was seen more than once but under ten times. V is TRBV2 and J is TRBJ2-7; tentative D call: TRBD2 (5 bases). The ends were cut back, 4 bases at V and 6 bases at J, with 19 bases in the middle. Germline loops: CDR1 SNHLY, CDR2 FYNNEI. The CDR3 covers 15 residues. The CDR3 protein is CASSGQAGRHSEQYF. The CDR3 DNA reads as TGTGCCAGCAGTGGGCAGGCGGGCCGACACTCCGAGCAGTACTTC.

This clonotype was seen a handful of times. For the CDR3, the DNA is TGCGCCAGCAGCCAAGTGGCTAGCGGGGGGTACAATGAGCAGTTCTTC. This codes for CASSQVASGGYNEQFF. The J gene is TRBJ2-1, the V gene TRBV4-3; 11 positions match TRBD2. The V gene end was trimmed by 1 base and the J gene end by 4 bases; junction bases not matched to a gene: 3. In germline, CDR1 is LGHNA, CDR2 YSLEER. The CDR3 loop spans 16 amino acids.

The sample holds a few counts of this clonotype. The chain recombines TRBV5-1 with TRBJ2-3, with D unclear. Per the germline V gene, CDR1 is SGHRS and CDR2 is YFSETQ. There are 15 residues in the CDR3. V lost 6 bases to trimming and J lost 0 bases, with 14 bases between them. CDR3 in amino acids: CASTGQRLSTDTQYF. CDR3 in DNA: TGCGCCAGCACCGGCCAAAGACTCAGCACAGATACGCAGTATTTT.

This chain links TRBV12-5 with TRBJ1-1; no clear D. V was shortened by 1 base and J by 1 base, with 1 base between the two germline ends. Germline V gene data show CDR1 as LGHNT and CDR2 as FRNRAP. The CDR3 runs to 12 residues. The CDR3 DNA reads TGTGCTAGTGGTTTGGAGAACACTGAAGCTTTCTTT. Amino acid sequence: CASGLENTEAFF.

This clonotype has just a few counts. This chain links TRBV5-1 with TRBJ1-1; D perhaps matches TRBD1 (6 bases). Germline CDR1 is SGHRS and CDR2 is YFSETQ. Trimming shortened V by 4 bases and J by 1 base, and 20 bases separated the two germline ends. The CDR3 extends over 17 amino acids. This CDR3 reads CASSRTLRQDPNTEAFF. In nucleotides, the CDR3 is TGCGCCAGCAGCCGAACCCTGAGACAGGACCCGAACACTGAAGCTTTCTTT.

This clonotype appeared a few times. This sequence joins TRBV15 and TRBJ2-3; D remains ambiguous. CDR1 is LNHNV and CDR2 is YYDKDF in the germline V gene (reference sequence). The CDR3 sequence is 14 residues long. Between the trimmed V and J ends, which lost 4 bases and 1 base, there was a span of 9 bases. This chain's CDR3 is CATSKEPGTDTQYF. The CDR3 nucleotides are TGTGCCACCAGCAAGGAGCCCGGCACAGATACGCAGTATTTT. Supplemented by reference TRBV15 and TRBJ2-3, the full variable domain reads DAMVIQNPRYQVTQFGKPVTLSCSQTLNHNVMYWYQQKSSQAPKLLFHYYDKDFNNEADTPDNFQSRRPNTSFCFLDIRSPGLGDTAMYLCATSKEPGTDTQYFGPGTRLTVL.

This clonotype occurred a few times. The chain couples TRBV6-5 to TRBJ2-4; either TRBD1 or TRBD2 may supply D (5 bases each). Trimming left V 3 bases short and J 0 bases short, with 15 bases between. The CDR3 loop spans 17 amino acids. The germline CDR1 and CDR2 sequences are MNHEY and SVGAGI. CDR3 region: CASSYWSGPLAKNIQYF. CDR3 coding DNA: TGTGCCAGCAGTTATTGGTCGGGGCCCCTAGCCAAAAACATTCAGTACTTC.

The rearrangement links TRBV5-1 to TRBJ1-2; 8 nucleotides align to TRBD1. With 4 bases clipped from V and 3 bases from J, the junction kept 5 bases outside the gene matches. The germline V gene encodes CDR1 SGHRS and CDR2 YFSETQ. The CDR3 has 14 residues. For the CDR3, the DNA is TGCGCCAGCAGCCCCCCGACAGGGGACTATGGCTACACCTTC. It translates to CASSPPTGDYGYTF.

A few counts support this clonotype. The V and J genes are TRBV20-1 and TRBJ1-5; 7 nucleotides align to TRBD1. The CDR3 contains 12 residues. The J segment lost 7 bases and the V segment lost 4 bases, leaving 4 bases of the junction unmatched. Germline assignment: CDR1 DFQATT and CDR2 SNEGSKA (reference sequence). CDR3 in DNA: TGCAGTGCTACTCAGGGGGACCAGCCCCAGCATTTT. Protein sequence: CSATQGDQPQHF.

The chain has TRBV29-1 and TRBJ2-1, with D possibly called TRBD1 or TRBD2 (6 bases each). The V end was cut by 4 bases, the J end by 6 bases, with 16 bases between. Germline V CDR1 and CDR2: SQVTM, ANQGSEA. There are 14 residues in the CDR3. The DNA for the CDR3 is TGCAGCGTTGCAGGGGACTTCGGGCCCAATGAGCAGTTCTTC. It codes for CSVAGDFGPNEQFF.

This chain connects TRBV20-1 to TRBJ1-2; no clear D gene. Trimming took off 0 bases at V and 2 bases at J, with 13 bases between the two ends. Germline assignment: CDR1 DFQATT and CDR2 SNEGSKA (reference sequence). The CDR3 has 15 amino acids. CDR3 loop: CSARDQGSWNYGYTF. CDR3 DNA sequence: TGCAGTGCTAGAGATCAAGGGTCCTGGAACTATGGCTACACCTTC.

This chain links TRBV7-8 with TRBJ2-5, with D unclear. CDR1 and CDR2 (germline): SGHVS, FQNEAQ. The V and J ends lost 0 bases and 2 bases respectively, with 10 bases between them. This CDR3 region has 15 residues. In DNA, the CDR3 is TGTGCCAGCAGCTTAGCAACCTCCGGACAAGAGACCCAGTACTTC. Residues: CASSLATSGQETQYF.

This clonotype was observed a handful of times. The V gene is TRBV15, the J gene TRBJ1-5; D may be TRBD1 (5 bases). The germline V gene encodes CDR1 LNHNV and CDR2 YYDKDF (reference sequence). The germline V and J ends were trimmed by 9 bases and 0 bases, with 15 bases remaining between them. This CDR3 is built from 15 residues. The chain's CDR3 is CATTRGVGSNQPQHF. Written as DNA, the CDR3 is TGTGCCACTACGAGGGGAGTCGGTAGCAATCAGCCCCAGCATTTT.